This T cell receptor (beta chain) was sequenced in a study of cytotoxic CD8 clonotypes in ibrutinib-treated CLL. Study-level information: The response samples were taken once patients had been treated for a median of about 12 months, range 6 to 36.

Study results and caveats: Baseline clonality was higher than in age-matched healthy donors and moved in step with circulating CD8+ T-cell counts.

The sample holds a few counts of this clone. Its antigen is not identified. Clones were sequenced by immunoSEQ multiplex PCR, and TCRdb holds only the in-frame ones, with some missing. This repertoire shows around 21,000 clones, roughly 72% found once; its top ten account for about a quarter. CDR1 SGHTS and CDR2 YDEGEE come from the germline V gene. The CDR3 extends over 17 amino acids. V lost 5 bases to trimming and J lost 7 bases; unmatched junction nucleotides: 12. This TCR derives from a human donor with chronic lymphocytic leukemia. Specimen: PBMCs, collected before ibrutinib treatment. The gene calls are TRBV5-8 and TRBJ2-1; 13 bases are a match to TRBD2. The DNA for the CDR3 is TGTGCCAGCAGATCCGGGACTAGCGGGATACGAAGGAATGAGCAGTTCTTC. This sequence encodes CASRSGTSGIRRNEQFF.